The clone carrying this TCR beta chain was seen only a few times. Its antigen is not known. These data are taken from a study of vaccination and CD4 T cells after COVID-19. Whole-study context: Two doses of either BNT162b2 or mRNA-1273 vaccine were given to participants.

The trim removed 4 bases at V and 6 bases at J, leaving 16 bases unmatched. CDR1 is LNHDA, CDR2 SQIVND, per germline (reference sequence). The CDR3 loop spans 17 amino acids. The Oncomine TCR Beta short-read assay sequenced DNA from cultured CD4+ T cells. Investigators obtained genomic DNA by extraction from cultured CD4+ T cells. TCRdb passed the PCR reads through MiXCR, listing each CDR3 protein once. The sample has 10,000 or so distinct CDR3 sequences, over 25% seen once. Treatment described: approximately 9-day PBMC culture with coronavirus spike peptide pools or control peptides (ViraFEST assay).

The source material was CD4+ T cells from blood, cultured in vitro, sampled after SARS-CoV-2 vaccination. The chain is built from TRBV19 and TRBJ1-2; 8 nucleotides agree with TRBD1. The clonotype comes from a human donor who had recovered from COVID-19. This CDR3 reads CASSRPSNRGAIDGYTF. The CDR3 DNA reads TGTGCCAGTAGTAGACCTTCCAACAGGGGGGCAATAGATGGCTACACCTTC.